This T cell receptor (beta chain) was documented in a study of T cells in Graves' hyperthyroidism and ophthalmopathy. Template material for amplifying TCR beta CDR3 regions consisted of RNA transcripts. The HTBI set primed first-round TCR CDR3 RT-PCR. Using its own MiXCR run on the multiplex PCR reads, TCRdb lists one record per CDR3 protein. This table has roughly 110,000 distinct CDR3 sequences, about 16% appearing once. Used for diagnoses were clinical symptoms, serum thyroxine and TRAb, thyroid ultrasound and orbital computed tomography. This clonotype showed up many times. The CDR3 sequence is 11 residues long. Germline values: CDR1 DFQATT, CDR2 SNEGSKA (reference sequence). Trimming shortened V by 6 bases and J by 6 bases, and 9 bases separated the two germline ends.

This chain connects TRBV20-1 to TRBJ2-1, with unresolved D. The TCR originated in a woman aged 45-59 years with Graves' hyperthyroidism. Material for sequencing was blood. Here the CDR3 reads CSAYSGNEQFF. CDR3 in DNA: TGCAGTGCCTACTCCGGCAATGAGCAGTTCTTC.